These 4 T cell receptor beta chains originate from one sample sequenced in a study of blood T cell repertoires in COVID-19. TCRdb's copy holds only in-frame clones and misses some; the assay was immunoSEQ multiplex PCR. The data contain over 200,000 clones, more than 75% of them singletons. Sequences were obtained from peripheral blood. These receptors were collected from a man older than 75 with acute or convalescent COVID-19.

This clone was detected once. This sequence joins TRBV10-2 and TRBJ2-7; 12 bases line up with TRBD2. With V trimmed by 7 bases and J by 2 bases, 3 bases remained unmatched. Per germline, CDR1 WSHSY and CDR2 SAAADI. The CDR3 length is 14 residues. The CDR3 protein is CASTRLAGAYEQYF. CDR3 DNA sequence: TGCGCCAGCACCCGACTAGCGGGAGCCTACGAGCAGTACTTC.

The genes are TRBV6-6 and TRBJ2-3; possibly TRBD1 for D (5 bases). Germline CDR1 MNHNY, CDR2 SVGAGI (reference sequence). The ends were cut back, 2 bases at V and 0 bases at J, with 6 bases in the middle. The CDR3 is made up of 14 amino acids. The CDR3 nucleotides read TGTGCCAGCAGTTACGACAGAAGCACAGATACGCAGTATTTT. Encoded protein: CASSYDRSTDTQYF.

The rearrangement joins TRBV14 to TRBJ2-5; D might be TRBD2 (6 bases). The CDR3 is made up of 15 amino acids. Trimming took 4 bases from V and 5 from J, leaving 17 bases between them. CDR1 is SGHDN and CDR2 is FVKESK in the germline V gene. The CDR3 nucleotides are TGTGCCAGCAGCCCCCAAGCCGGGGGATGGGAGACCCAGTACTTC. Translated: CASSPQAGGWETQYF.

The J gene is TRBJ2-3, the V gene TRBV11-2, with 7 bases fitting TRBD1. Germline lookup yields CDR1 SGHAT and CDR2 FQNNGV. With 1 base clipped from V and 2 bases from J, the junction kept 6 bases outside the gene matches. The CDR3 totals 16 residues. The CDR3: CASSLVPGQLTDTQYF. The DNA for the CDR3 is TGTGCCAGCAGCTTAGTCCCGGGACAGCTCACAGATACGCAGTATTTT. Together with reference TRBV11-2 and TRBJ2-3, the CDR3 gives the full variable domain: EAGVAQSPRYKIIEKRQSVAFWCNPISGHATLYWYQQILGQGPKLLIQFQNNGVVDDSQLPKDRFSAERLKGVDSTLKIQPAKLEDSAVYLCASSLVPGQLTDTQYFGPGTRLTVL.